This is a list of T cell receptor beta chains from one sample in a study of vaccination and CD4 T cells after COVID-19. TCRdb used MiXCR to reprocess the PCR reads, holding one entry per CDR3 protein. The sample shows roughly 14,000 distinct CDR3 sequences, 40% to 50% of them seen only once. These TCRs' antigens remain unknown. The source material was CD4+ T cells from blood, cultured in vitro. Receptors originate from a human donor who had recovered from COVID-19. The conserved cysteine and the conserved F or W are not part of the CDR3 here. Size values are once, few and many counts, or a class for expanded clones, and some rows have none.

J	size	V	CDR3
TRBJ2-3	NA	TRBV7-9	ASSLTTGNTDTQY
TRBJ1-6	once	TRBV5-1	ASQTGTLYNSPLH
TRBJ2-1	NA	TRBV11-3	ASSATGTSGASSYNEQF
TRBJ1-5	NA	TRBV29-1	SVGTGGVSAQH
TRBJ2-7	NA	TRBV19	ASSIPGGHYEQY
TRBJ2-2	few	TRBV7-6	ASSLWPWTSGGENTGELF
TRBJ2-5	NA	TRBV30	AWSAGLAGETQY
TRBJ2-7	NA	TRBV6-1	ASIQFVGQGAREQY
TRBJ1-2	few	TRBV12-3/TRBV12-4	ASSLAPVYGYT
TRBJ1-4	NA	TRBV7-2	ASSKGGSVGREKLF
TRBJ2-1	few	TRBV7-9	ASTLIQGQVQF
TRBJ1-2	few	TRBV2	ASSETAVGGYT
TRBJ1-1	few	TRBV15	ATSLTGRNEAF
TRBJ1-1	NA	TRBV27	ASSFGLGQGAFTEAF
TRBJ2-3	NA	TRBV9	ASSVDQGRLYTQY
TRBJ2-5	NA	TRBV6-2/TRBV6-3	ASSSGQLRLRTQY